These T cell receptor beta chains were read from a single sample in a study of blood T cell repertoires in COVID-19. This table comes from immunoSEQ multiplex PCR, and its TCRdb copy is limited to in-frame clones, with some not included. The repertoire has under 80,000 clones, 70% to 90% of them found once; the top ten carry 0.9% to 1.2%. The sequenced sample consisted of peripheral blood. These receptors were obtained from a man in his 70s with acute or convalescent COVID-19. Each CDR3 is given with its conserved first and last residue. The order of the fields is J gene, V gene, D gene, clone size, CDR3 DNA, CDR3 protein. D genes are given only for firm matches. Not all rows give a size; the values are once, few, many and, for expanded clones, a class.

J: TRBJ1-4; V: TRBV6-6; D: TRBD1; size: NA; DNA: TGTGCCAGCAGACCGACAGGGGGCGATGAAAAACTGTTTTTT; CDR3: CASRPTGGDEKLFF
J: TRBJ2-5; V: TRBV5-1; D: TRBD2; size: NA; DNA: TGCGCCAGCAGCGTTCCACTAGCGGGGGTAAAAGAGACCCAGTACTTC; CDR3: CASSVPLAGVKETQYF
J: TRBJ2-1; V: TRBV5-4; D: TRBD2; size: NA; DNA: TGTGCCAGCAGCTTGACTAGCGGGGGGTACAATGAGCAGTTCTTC; CDR3: CASSLTSGGYNEQFF
J: TRBJ2-7; V: TRBV13; D: TRBD2; size: NA; DNA: TGTGCCAGCAGCTTAGTCGCGGGAGGACTCCTTAGCTCCTACGAGCAGTACTTC; CDR3: CASSLVAGGLLSSYEQYF
J: TRBJ2-2; V: TRBV20-1; D: NA; size: NA; DNA: TGCAGTGCTAGTAAGACTTCTAACACCGGGGAGCTGTTTTTT; CDR3: CSASKTSNTGELFF
J: TRBJ2-2; V: TRBV9; D: NA; size: NA; DNA: TGTGCCAGCAGCACCGACTCCTTCACCGGGGAGCTGTTTTTT; CDR3: CASSTDSFTGELFF
J: TRBJ2-7; V: TRBV5-1; D: TRBD2; size: NA; DNA: TGCGCCAGCAGCCCTAAAACTAGCGGGATTAGAGAGCAGTACTTC; CDR3: CASSPKTSGIREQYF
J: TRBJ2-1; V: TRBV3-1/TRBV3-2; D: NA; size: few; DNA: TGTGCCAGCAGCCGACAACACGCAGATGAGCAGTTCTTC; CDR3: CASSRQHADEQFF
J: TRBJ2-7; V: TRBV19; D: TRBD1; size: NA; DNA: TGTGCCAGTAGTTCGGGACAGGGGGCCTACGAGCAGTACTTC; CDR3: CASSSGQGAYEQYF
J: TRBJ2-5; V: TRBV28; D: TRBD2; size: NA; DNA: TGTGCCAGCAGTTTCGGGACTAGCGGGAAAACGACGACCCAGTACTTC; CDR3: CASSFGTSGKTTTQYF
J: TRBJ1-1; V: TRBV15; D: NA; size: NA; DNA: TGTGCCACCAGCAGAGACCCTTTAAGGGGCCGGCACACTGAAGCTTTCTTT; CDR3: CATSRDPLRGRHTEAFF
J: TRBJ2-7; V: TRBV5-4; D: TRBD1; size: NA; DNA: TGTGCCAGCAGCGTCCAGGGGGCCACCCCGTACTTC; CDR3: CASSVQGATPYF
J: TRBJ1-2; V: TRBV4-1; D: NA; size: NA; DNA: TGCGCCAGCAGCCAAGAGGCAGGGCCTAACTATGGCTACACCTTC; CDR3: CASSQEAGPNYGYTF
J: TRBJ1-1; V: TRBV15; D: NA; size: once; DNA: TGTGCCACCAGCAGAGGGGGGGGGATGAACACTGAAGCTTTCTTT; CDR3: CATSRGGGMNTEAFF
J: TRBJ1-3; V: TRBV25-1; D: NA; size: few; DNA: TGTGCCAGCAGAGACAGTGGCGTCTCTGGAAACACCATATATTTT; CDR3: CASRDSGVSGNTIYF
J: TRBJ2-7; V: TRBV12-3/TRBV12-4; D: NA; size: NA; DNA: TGTGCCAGCAGGGGTGGAGCCTACGAGCAGTACTTC; CDR3: CASRGGAYEQYF
J: TRBJ2-1; V: TRBV28; D: NA; size: NA; DNA: TGTGCCAGCAGTTTTTCCGGCCAGGTGTACAATGAGCAGTTCTTC; CDR3: CASSFSGQVYNEQFF
J: TRBJ2-6; V: TRBV5-4; D: NA; size: NA; DNA: TGTGCCAGCAGCTTGCCCGGGAGAACCACCGGGGCCAACGTCCTGACTTTC; CDR3: CASSLPGRTTGANVLTF
J: TRBJ1-6; V: TRBV5-1; D: TRBD1; size: NA; DNA: TGCGCCAGCAGTTTACAGGGGGGGAATTCACCCCTCCACTTT; CDR3: CASSLQGGNSPLHF
J: TRBJ2-3; V: TRBV5-1; D: TRBD2; size: NA; DNA: TGCGCCAGCAGCTCCCAACTAGCGGGGGGGCGGGGCACAGATACGCAGTATTTT; CDR3: CASSSQLAGGRGTDTQYF
J: TRBJ1-1; V: TRBV6-5; D: TRBD1; size: NA; DNA: TGTGCCACGGGGACAGTAATGAACACTGAAGCTTTCTTT; CDR3: CATGTVMNTEAFF
J: TRBJ2-7; V: TRBV13; D: NA; size: NA; DNA: TGTGCCAGCAGCTTAGGTGCAGGGACCTACGAGCAGTACTTC; CDR3: CASSLGAGTYEQYF
J: TRBJ2-7; V: TRBV5-1; D: NA; size: NA; DNA: TGCGCCAGCAGCTTGTCTGTGGAGCAGTACTTC; CDR3: CASSLSVEQYF
J: TRBJ1-6; V: TRBV5-5; D: TRBD1; size: NA; DNA: TGTGCCAGCAGCTGGTTTCAGGGGGGCAATTCACCCCTCCACTTT; CDR3: CASSWFQGGNSPLHF
J: TRBJ1-2; V: TRBV5-6; D: NA; size: NA; DNA: TGTGCCAGCAGCTCACAGGCTCACTATGGCTACACCTTC; CDR3: CASSSQAHYGYTF
J: TRBJ2-1; V: TRBV7-2; D: TRBD2; size: NA; DNA: TGTGCCAGCAGCTCGCGCTACGGGGGGGCCTCCTACAATGAGCAGTTCTTC; CDR3: CASSSRYGGASYNEQFF
J: TRBJ1-3; V: TRBV2; D: NA; size: NA; DNA: TGTGCCAGCAGGGCAGGGTTTTCTGGAAACACCATATATTTT; CDR3: CASRAGFSGNTIYF
J: TRBJ2-7; V: TRBV6-5; D: TRBD1; size: NA; DNA: TGTGCCAGCACCCGGGACAGGGGCGACGAGCAGTACTTC; CDR3: CASTRDRGDEQYF
J: TRBJ2-7; V: TRBV12-2; D: NA; size: NA; DNA: TGTGCAAGTCGCTTAATGCGGGAGGGAGGCTACGAGCAGTACTTC; CDR3: CASRLMREGGYEQYF
J: TRBJ2-7; V: TRBV6-1; D: TRBD2; size: NA; DNA: TGTGCCAGCAGTGAGCGGGGGGGCATCTACGAGCAGTACTTC; CDR3: CASSERGGIYEQYF
J: TRBJ2-2; V: TRBV27; D: NA; size: NA; DNA: TGTGCCAGCCAACCAGGGCGGAGATACACCGGGGAGCTGTTTTTT; CDR3: CASQPGRRYTGELFF
J: TRBJ1-2; V: TRBV7-3; D: NA; size: NA; DNA: TGTGCCAGCAGCGAACTACAGGGTCGGGGAGGCTACACCTTC; CDR3: CASSELQGRGGYTF
J: TRBJ2-1; V: TRBV20-1; D: NA; size: NA; DNA: TGCAGTGCCAGTAGCGGATCCTACAATGAGCAGTTCTTC; CDR3: CSASSGSYNEQFF
J: TRBJ2-6; V: TRBV28; D: TRBD1; size: NA; DNA: TGTGCCAGCAGACAGGGGTCAGGGGCCAACGTCCTGACTTTC; CDR3: CASRQGSGANVLTF
J: TRBJ1-2; V: TRBV6-5; D: NA; size: NA; DNA: TGTGCCAGCAGTCCGACACCTAACTATGGCTACACCTTC; CDR3: CASSPTPNYGYTF
J: TRBJ2-5; V: TRBV5-6; D: NA; size: NA; DNA: TGTGCCAGCAGCTGGGGCCGGACCCAAGAGACCCAGTACTTC; CDR3: CASSWGRTQETQYF
J: TRBJ1-5; V: TRBV11-2; D: NA; size: NA; DNA: TGTGCCAGCAGCTTAGGAGGGAATAGCAATCAGCCCCAGCATTTT; CDR3: CASSLGGNSNQPQHF
J: TRBJ2-2; V: TRBV2; D: NA; size: NA; DNA: TGTGCCAGCAGGGACTTCGACCCCGGGGAGCTGTTTTTT; CDR3: CASRDFDPGELFF
J: TRBJ1-2; V: TRBV6-5; D: NA; size: NA; DNA: TGTGCCAGCAGAAAAACGGGGAACTATGGCTACACCTTC; CDR3: CASRKTGNYGYTF
J: TRBJ2-6; V: TRBV19; D: TRBD1; size: NA; DNA: TGTGCCAGTAGTTACGGGACAGGGGGTGTTGGGGCCAACGTCCTGACTTTC; CDR3: CASSYGTGGVGANVLTF
J: TRBJ2-7; V: TRBV11-3; D: NA; size: NA; DNA: TGTGCCAGCAGCTTAGGACACCAACCGAGCTACGAGCAGTACTTC; CDR3: CASSLGHQPSYEQYF
J: TRBJ2-7; V: TRBV28; D: TRBD1; size: NA; DNA: TGTGCCAGCAGACCCGGGACAGGGCATTTGGGCGAGCAGTACTTC; CDR3: CASRPGTGHLGEQYF